Listed below are T cell receptor beta chains from one sample, sequenced in a study of T cells in localized non-small cell lung cancer. Sequenced by immunoSEQ multiplex PCR; TCRdb stores in-frame clones only, minus some. The sample has approximately 950 clones; 22% are singletons. This sample comprised normal lung tissue next to the tumor, obtained before any cancer treatment. The receptors here all came from a woman aged 35 to 69 with stage III lung adenocarcinoma. The CDR3 runs from the conserved cysteine through the conserved F or W. D genes are given only for firm matches. Clone size is not always given. Where it is, it says once, few, many or a class for expanded clones.

TRBJ2-1	few	TRBV16	TRBD1	TGTGCCAGCAGCCGGGACAGGGGCAATGAGCAGTTCTTC	CASSRDRGNEQFF
TRBJ2-2	-	TRBV6-8	-	TGTGCCAGCAGTGACAGACCAAACACCGGGGAGCTGTTTTTT	CASSDRPNTGELFF
TRBJ1-2	few	TRBV9	TRBD1	TGTGCCAGCAGCGGGGGACAGTCTAACTATGGCTACACCTTC	CASSGGQSNYGYTF
TRBJ2-4	-	TRBV10-1	-	TGCGCCAGCAGTGAGTATAAGGAAACGAACATTCAGTACTTC	CASSEYKETNIQYF
TRBJ2-1	few	TRBV30	-	TGTGCCTGGAGTTCTCTTGGGGGGGGCCTCTACAATGAGCAGTTCTTC	CAWSSLGGGLYNEQFF
TRBJ1-2	-	TRBV10-3	-	TGTGCCATCAGTGAGTCCCGACAAAACTATGGCTACACCTTC	CAISESRQNYGYTF
TRBJ2-3	medium-sized	TRBV11-3	TRBD2	TGTGCCAGCACCAAGACAGCGGGAGGCGCCGAGGATACGCAGTATTTT	CASTKTAGGAEDTQYF
TRBJ1-1	few	TRBV9	-	TGTGCCAGCAGCGTAGGGGCAGTAACTCCTGAAGCTTTCTTT	CASSVGAVTPEAFF
TRBJ2-3	-	TRBV2	-	TGTGCCAGCAGGCCCGGGACGGCACTCACCCGTCACACAGATACGCAGTATTTT	CASRPGTALTRHTDTQYF
TRBJ2-7	-	TRBV10-1	TRBD2	TGCGCCAGCAGCGATAGACCGGGACTAGCGGGAGAGAGGGGCAAGTACGAGCAGTACTTC	CASSDRPGLAGERGKYEQYF
TRBJ1-5	few	TRBV11-3	-	TGTGCCAGCAGCTCAGACTACTATAGCAATCAGCCCCAGCATTTT	CASSSDYYSNQPQHF
TRBJ1-4	-	TRBV5-1	TRBD1	TGCGCCAGCAGCTTGGGGGGACAGGGAGATGGAGAAAAACTGTTTTTT	CASSLGGQGDGEKLFF
TRBJ1-1	-	TRBV6-8	-	TGTGCCACCCGCAGGGGCAGGGGCGAGATGAACACTGAAGCTTTCTTT	CATRRGRGEMNTEAFF
TRBJ1-1	-	TRBV28	-	TGTGCCAGCAGTTTATGGGGGGACGGAGACACTGAAGCTTTCTTT	CASSLWGDGDTEAFF
TRBJ2-7	large	TRBV11-3	TRBD2	TGTGCCAGCAGCTGGGAGGGCAGACGGCCCTACGAGCAGTACTTC	CASSWEGRRPYEQYF
TRBJ1-1	few	TRBV6-8	-	TGTGCCAGCAGATTAGGGGTGACGAACACTGAAGCTTTCTTT	CASRLGVTNTEAFF
TRBJ2-7	-	TRBV30	-	TGTGCCTGGGGGTTCGCCGACTACGAGCAGTACTTC	CAWGFADYEQYF
TRBJ1-2	medium-sized	TRBV6-8	-	TGTGCCAGCGGGAAGACAGGTGGTGGCTACACCTTC	CASGKTGGGYTF